This T cell receptor beta chain comes out of a study of shared T cell receptors in the human thymus. The V and J ends lost 1 base and 1 base respectively, with 14 bases between them. Germline CDR1 reads SGHDN; CDR2 reads FVKESK. This CDR3 has 16 residues. Using immunoSEQ multiplex PCR, the repertoire was profiled, and TCRdb retains in-frame clones only, with some absent. The data contain approximately 660,000 clones, roughly 88% of them singletons. The data also belong to a second study, concerning human thymus T cells. That source reports: Resections were taken during corrective heart surgery, and the thymus tissue came from these.

Material for sequencing was thymocytes. The receptor was isolated from a boy younger than two with a congenital heart defect. This rearrangement joins TRBV14 to TRBJ2-7; D unclear. The CDR3 sequence is CASSQVGFRPSYEQYF. The CDR3, as DNA: TGTGCCAGCAGCCAAGTTGGGTTCAGGCCATCCTACGAGCAGTACTTC.